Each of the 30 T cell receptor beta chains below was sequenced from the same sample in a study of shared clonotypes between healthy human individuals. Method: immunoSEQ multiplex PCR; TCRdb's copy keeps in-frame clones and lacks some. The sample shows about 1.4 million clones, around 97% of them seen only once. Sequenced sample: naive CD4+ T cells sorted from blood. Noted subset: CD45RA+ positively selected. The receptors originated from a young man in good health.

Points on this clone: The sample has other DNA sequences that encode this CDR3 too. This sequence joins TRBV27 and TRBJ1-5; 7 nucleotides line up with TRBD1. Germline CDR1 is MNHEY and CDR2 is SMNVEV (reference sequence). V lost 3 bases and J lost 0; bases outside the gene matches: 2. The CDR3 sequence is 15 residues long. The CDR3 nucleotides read TGTGCCAGCAGTTTGACAGGGAATAGCAATCAGCCCCAGCATTTT. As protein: CASSLTGNSNQPQHF.

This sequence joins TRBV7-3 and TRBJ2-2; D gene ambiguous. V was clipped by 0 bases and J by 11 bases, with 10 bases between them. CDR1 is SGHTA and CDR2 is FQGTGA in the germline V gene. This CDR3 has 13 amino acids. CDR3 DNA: TGTGCCAGCAGCTTAACTAATCTCGGCGAGCTGTTTTTT. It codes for CASSLTNLGELFF.

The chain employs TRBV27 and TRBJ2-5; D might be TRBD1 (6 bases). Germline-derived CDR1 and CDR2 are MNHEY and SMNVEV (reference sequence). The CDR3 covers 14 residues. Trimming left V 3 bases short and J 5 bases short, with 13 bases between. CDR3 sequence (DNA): TGTGCCAGCAGTTTCGCCCCCAGGGGTGAGACCCAGTACTTC. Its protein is CASSFAPRGETQYF.

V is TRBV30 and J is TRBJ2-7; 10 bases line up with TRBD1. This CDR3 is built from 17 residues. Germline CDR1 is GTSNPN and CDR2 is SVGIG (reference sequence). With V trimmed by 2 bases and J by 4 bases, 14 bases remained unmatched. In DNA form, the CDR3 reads TGTGCCTGGAGTCCCTCTTTCCGGGACAGGGGCAATTACGAGCAGTACTTC. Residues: CAWSPSFRDRGNYEQYF.

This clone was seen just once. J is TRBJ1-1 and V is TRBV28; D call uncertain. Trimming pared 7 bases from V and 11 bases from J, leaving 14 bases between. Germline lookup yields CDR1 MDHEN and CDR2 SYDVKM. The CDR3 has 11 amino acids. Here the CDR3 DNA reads TGTGCCAGCACAACACAGACTAGGGCTTTCTTT. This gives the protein CASTTQTRAFF.

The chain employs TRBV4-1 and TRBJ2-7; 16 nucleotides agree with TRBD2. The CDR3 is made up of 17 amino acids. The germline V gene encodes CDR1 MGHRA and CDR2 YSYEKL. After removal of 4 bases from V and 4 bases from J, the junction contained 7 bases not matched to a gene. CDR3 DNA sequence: TGCGCCAGCAGCCCGGGACTAGCGGGAGGGCCCATTTACGAGCAGTACTTC. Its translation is CASSPGLAGGPIYEQYF.

The CDR3 protein is CASSYAYRVQRGYTF. CDR3 coding DNA: TGTGCCAGCAGTTACGCCTACAGGGTTCAACGGGGCTACACCTTC. J is TRBJ1-2 and V is TRBV6-5; TRBD1 is a possible D gene (6 bases). Trimming took 2 bases from V and 8 from J, leaving 18 bases between them. The germline V gene has CDR1 MNHEY and CDR2 SVGAGI. The length of the CDR3 is 15 residues.

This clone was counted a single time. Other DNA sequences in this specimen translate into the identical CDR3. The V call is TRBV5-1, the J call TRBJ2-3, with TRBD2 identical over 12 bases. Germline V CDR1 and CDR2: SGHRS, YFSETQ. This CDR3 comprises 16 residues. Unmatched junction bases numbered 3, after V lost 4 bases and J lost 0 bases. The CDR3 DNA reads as TGCGCCAGCAGCGCCGGACTAGCGGGGAGCACAGATACGCAGTATTTT. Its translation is CASSAGLAGSTDTQYF. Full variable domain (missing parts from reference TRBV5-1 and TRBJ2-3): KAGVTQTPRYLIKTRGQQVTLSCSPISGHRSVSWYQQTPGQGLQFLFEYFSETQRNKGNFPGRFSGRQFSNSRSEMNVSTLELGDSALYLCASSAGLAGSTDTQYFGPGTRLTVL.

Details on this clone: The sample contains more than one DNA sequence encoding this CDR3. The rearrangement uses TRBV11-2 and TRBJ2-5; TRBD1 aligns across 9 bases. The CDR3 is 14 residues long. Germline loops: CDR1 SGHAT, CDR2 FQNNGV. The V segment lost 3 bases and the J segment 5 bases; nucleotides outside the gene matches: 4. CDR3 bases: TGTGCCAGCAGCTTTACAGGGGGCCAGGAGACCCAGTACTTC. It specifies CASSFTGGQETQYF.

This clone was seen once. The CDR3 spells CASSTTGLIDYGYTF. The CDR3 nucleotides are TGTGCCAGCAGCACGACAGGGCTCATCGACTATGGCTACACCTTC. The chain couples TRBV7-9 to TRBJ1-2; TRBD1 aligns across 7 bases. This CDR3 spans 15 amino acids. V was clipped by 5 bases and J by 3 bases; unmatched bases: 9. The germline gives CDR1 SEHNR, CDR2 FQNEAQ (reference sequence).

The CDR3 DNA is TGCGCCAGCAGAGACAGACCGAACACCGGGGAGCTGTTTTTT. This sequence encodes CASRDRPNTGELFF. V and J are TRBV10-1 and TRBJ2-2, with TRBD1 as a possible D gene (5 bases). V lost 6 bases, J lost 0 bases, and 8 bases lay in between. CDR1 and CDR2 (germline): WNHNN, SYGVQD (reference sequence). The CDR3 covers 14 residues.

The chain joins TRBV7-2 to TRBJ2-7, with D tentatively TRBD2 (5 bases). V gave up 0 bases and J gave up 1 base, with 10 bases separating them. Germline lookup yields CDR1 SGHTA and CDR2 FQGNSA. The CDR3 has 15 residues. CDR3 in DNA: TGTGCCAGCAGCTTAGCGATGACTAAATCCTACGAGCAGTACTTC. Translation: CASSLAMTKSYEQYF.

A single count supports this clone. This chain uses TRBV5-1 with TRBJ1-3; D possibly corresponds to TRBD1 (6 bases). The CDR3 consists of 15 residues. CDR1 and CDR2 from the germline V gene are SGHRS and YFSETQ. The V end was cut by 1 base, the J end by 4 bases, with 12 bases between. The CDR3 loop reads CASSLRGAGGNTIYF. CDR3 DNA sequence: TGCGCCAGCAGCTTGCGGGGGGCAGGCGGAAACACCATATATTTT.

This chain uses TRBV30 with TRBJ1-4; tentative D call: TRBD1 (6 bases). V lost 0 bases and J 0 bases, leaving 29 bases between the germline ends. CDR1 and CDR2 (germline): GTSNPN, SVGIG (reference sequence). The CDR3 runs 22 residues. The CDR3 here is CAWSVRGPRRRNRKATNEKLFF. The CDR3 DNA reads TGTGCCTGGAGTGTCAGGGGCCCGCGGAGACGGAACCGTAAGGCAACTAATGAAAAACTGTTTTTT.

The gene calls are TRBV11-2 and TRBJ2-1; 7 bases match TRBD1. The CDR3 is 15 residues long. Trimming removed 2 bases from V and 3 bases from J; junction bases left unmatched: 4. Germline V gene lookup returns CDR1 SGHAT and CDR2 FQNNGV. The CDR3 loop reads CASSLRQGGYNEQFF. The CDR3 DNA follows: TGTGCCAGCAGCTTAAGACAGGGTGGCTACAATGAGCAGTTCTTC.

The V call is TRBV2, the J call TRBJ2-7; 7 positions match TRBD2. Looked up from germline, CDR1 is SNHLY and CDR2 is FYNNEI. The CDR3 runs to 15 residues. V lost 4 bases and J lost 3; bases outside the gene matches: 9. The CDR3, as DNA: TGTGCCAGCAGTGCCCAGACTAGCCTGTTCTACGAGCAGTACTTC. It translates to CASSAQTSLFYEQYF.

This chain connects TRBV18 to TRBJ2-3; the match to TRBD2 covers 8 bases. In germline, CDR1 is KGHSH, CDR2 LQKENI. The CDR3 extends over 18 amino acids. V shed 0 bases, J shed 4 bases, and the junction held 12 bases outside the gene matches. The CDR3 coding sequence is TGTGCCAGCTCACCACCGAGAAGCGGGAGAATAAAGGCAGATACGCAGTATTTT. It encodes CASSPPRSGRIKADTQYF.

The CDR3, as DNA: TGTGCCAGCAGATCAACTAGAAACTACGAGCAGTACTTC. Protein: CASRSTRNYEQYF. The chain links TRBV6-6 to TRBJ2-7, with TRBD2 as a possible D gene (5 bases). In germline, CDR1 is MNHNY, CDR2 SVGAGI (reference sequence). CDR3 size: 13 residues. The ends were cut back, 6 bases at V and 3 bases at J, with 12 bases in the middle.

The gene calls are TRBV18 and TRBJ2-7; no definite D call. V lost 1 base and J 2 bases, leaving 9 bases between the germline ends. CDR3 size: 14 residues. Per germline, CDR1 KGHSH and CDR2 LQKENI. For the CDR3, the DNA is TGTGCCAGCTCACCACTTGACAAGCCCTACGAGCAGTACTTC. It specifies CASSPLDKPYEQYF.

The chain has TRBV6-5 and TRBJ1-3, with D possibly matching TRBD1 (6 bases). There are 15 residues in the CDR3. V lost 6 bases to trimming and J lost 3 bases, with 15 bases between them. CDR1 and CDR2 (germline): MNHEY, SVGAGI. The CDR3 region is CASSPMSGVGNTIYF. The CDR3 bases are TGTGCCAGCAGCCCCATGTCAGGGGTTGGAAACACCATATATTTT.

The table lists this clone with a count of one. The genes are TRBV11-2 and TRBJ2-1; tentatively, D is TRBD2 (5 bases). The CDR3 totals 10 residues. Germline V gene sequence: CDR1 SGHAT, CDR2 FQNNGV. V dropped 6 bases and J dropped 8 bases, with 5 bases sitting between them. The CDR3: CASREDEQFF. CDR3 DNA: TGTGCCAGCAGGGAGGATGAGCAGTTCTTC.

CDR3 in amino acids: CASSLPPGQLFF. In nucleotides, the CDR3 is TGTGCCAGCAGTTTACCCCCCGGGCAACTGTTTTTT. This chain connects TRBV27 to TRBJ1-4; D remains unclear. The CDR3 contains 12 residues. V lost 2 bases and J lost 12, with 10 bases in between. Looked up from germline, CDR1 is MNHEY and CDR2 is SMNVEV (reference sequence).

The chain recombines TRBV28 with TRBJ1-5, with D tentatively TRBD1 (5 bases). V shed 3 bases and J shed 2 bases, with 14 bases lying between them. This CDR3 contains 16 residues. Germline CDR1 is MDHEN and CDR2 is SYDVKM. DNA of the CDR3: TGTGCCAGCAGTTTGTGGGAGGGGACTGGCAATCAGCCCCAGCATTTT. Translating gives CASSLWEGTGNQPQHF.

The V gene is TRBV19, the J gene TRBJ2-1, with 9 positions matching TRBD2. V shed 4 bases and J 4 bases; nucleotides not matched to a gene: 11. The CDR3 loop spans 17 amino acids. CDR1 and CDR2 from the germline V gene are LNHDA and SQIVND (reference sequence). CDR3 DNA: TGTGCCAGTAGTAGGCGGCTAGCGGGGTCTGTTTACAATGAGCAGTTCTTC. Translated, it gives CASSRRLAGSVYNEQFF.

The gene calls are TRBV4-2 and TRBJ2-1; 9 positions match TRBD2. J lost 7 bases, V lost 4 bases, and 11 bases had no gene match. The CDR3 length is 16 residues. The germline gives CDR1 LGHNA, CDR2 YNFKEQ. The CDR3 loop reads CASSPGSSGRGNEQFF. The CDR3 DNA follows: TGTGCCAGCAGCCCCGGAAGTAGCGGGAGAGGGAATGAGCAGTTCTTC.

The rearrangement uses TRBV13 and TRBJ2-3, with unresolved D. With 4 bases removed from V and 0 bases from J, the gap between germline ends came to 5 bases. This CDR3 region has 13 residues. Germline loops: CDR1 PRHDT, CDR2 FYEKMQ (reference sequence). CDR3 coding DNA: TGTGCCAGCAGCTGGCTCAGCACAGATACGCAGTATTTT. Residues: CASSWLSTDTQYF. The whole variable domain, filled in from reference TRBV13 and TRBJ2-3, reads AAGVIQSPRHLIKEKRETATLKCYPIPRHDTVYWYQQGPGQDPQFLISFYEKMQSDKGSIPDRFSAQQFSDYHSELNMSSLELGDSALYFCASSWLSTDTQYFGPGTRLTVL.

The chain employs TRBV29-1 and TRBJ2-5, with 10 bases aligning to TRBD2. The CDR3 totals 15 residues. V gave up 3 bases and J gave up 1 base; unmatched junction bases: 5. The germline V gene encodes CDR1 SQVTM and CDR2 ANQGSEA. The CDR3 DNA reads TGCAGCGTTGACAGCGGGAGGGCCGGCCAAGAGACCCAGTACTTC. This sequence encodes CSVDSGRAGQETQYF.

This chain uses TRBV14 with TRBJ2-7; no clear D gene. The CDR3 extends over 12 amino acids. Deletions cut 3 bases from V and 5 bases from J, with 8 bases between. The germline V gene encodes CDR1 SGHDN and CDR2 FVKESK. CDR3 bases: TGTGCCAGCAGCCACGGGCGCCACGAGCAGTACTTC. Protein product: CASSHGRHEQYF.

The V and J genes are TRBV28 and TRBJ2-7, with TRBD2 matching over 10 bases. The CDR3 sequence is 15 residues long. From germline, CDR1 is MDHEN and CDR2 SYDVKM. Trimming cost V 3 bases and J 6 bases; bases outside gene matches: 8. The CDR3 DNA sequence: TGTGCCAGCAGTTTGGGGGCTAGCGGGAGTCGCGAGCAGTACTTC. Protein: CASSLGASGSREQYF.

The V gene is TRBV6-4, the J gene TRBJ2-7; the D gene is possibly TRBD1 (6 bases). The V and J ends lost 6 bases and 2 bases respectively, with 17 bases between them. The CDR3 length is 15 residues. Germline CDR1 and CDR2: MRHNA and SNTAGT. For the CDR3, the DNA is TGTGCCAGCAGCGGGACGTGGACAGAGACCTACGAGCAGTACTTC. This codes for CASSGTWTETYEQYF.